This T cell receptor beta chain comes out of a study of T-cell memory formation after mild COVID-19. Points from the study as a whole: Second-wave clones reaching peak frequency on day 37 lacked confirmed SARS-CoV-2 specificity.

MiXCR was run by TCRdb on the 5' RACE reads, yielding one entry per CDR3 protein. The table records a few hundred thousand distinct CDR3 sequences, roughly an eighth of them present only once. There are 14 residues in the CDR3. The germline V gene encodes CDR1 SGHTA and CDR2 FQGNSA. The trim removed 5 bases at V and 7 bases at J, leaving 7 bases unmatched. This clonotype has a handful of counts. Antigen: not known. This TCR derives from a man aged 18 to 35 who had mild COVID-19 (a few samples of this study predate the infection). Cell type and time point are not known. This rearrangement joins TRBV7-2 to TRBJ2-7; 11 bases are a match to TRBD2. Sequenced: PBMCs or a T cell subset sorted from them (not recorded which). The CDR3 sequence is CASSLTGLAEEQYF. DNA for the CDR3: TGTGCCAGCAGCCTAACGGGACTAGCGGAAGAGCAGTACTTC.